These T cell receptor beta chains were read from a single sample in a study of T cell responses to AZD1222 COVID-19 vaccine. The data were produced by immunoSEQ multiplex PCR, yet TCRdb's version contains in-frame clones alone and is incomplete. Among some 200,000 clones, 85% to 95% were seen once, and the ten largest hold more than 9%. This material consisted of peripheral blood, taken on day 0 of AZD1222 vaccination. Receptors originate from an adult in good health. Both conserved end residues are part of each CDR3. D genes are given only for firm matches. The size entry is marked missing in some rows and otherwise reads once, few, many or a size class.

clone_size j_call d_call v_call cdr3_aa cdr3_nt
- TRBJ2-7 - TRBV5-1 CASRPAGAQYEQYF TGCGCCAGCAGACCCGCGGGGGCCCAATACGAGCAGTACTTC
- TRBJ2-1 TRBD1 TRBV9 CASSAQGPYNEQFF TGTGCCAGCAGCGCACAGGGGCCTTACAATGAGCAGTTCTTC
- TRBJ1-1 - TRBV20-1 CSANAYTEAFF TGCAGTGCTAACGCTTACACTGAAGCTTTCTTT
- TRBJ1-1 TRBD1 TRBV29-1 CSVEDATGPAPEAFF TGCAGCGTTGAAGATGCGACAGGGCCAGCCCCTGAAGCTTTCTTT
- TRBJ1-5 - TRBV6-2/TRBV6-3 CASSYSGGLGNQPQHF TGTGCCAGCAGTTACTCGGGGGGGCTTGGCAATCAGCCCCAGCATTTT
- TRBJ2-1 - TRBV19 CASSPTISSYNEQFF TGTGCCAGTAGTCCGACCATCAGCTCCTACAATGAGCAGTTCTTC
- TRBJ1-5 TRBD1 TRBV19 CASSIGAGGGNQPQHF TGTGCCAGTAGTATTGGGGCAGGGGGCGGCAATCAGCCCCAGCATTTT
- TRBJ2-3 - TRBV6-6 CASTNTDTQYF TGTGCCAGCACCAACACAGATACGCAGTATTTT
once TRBJ1-1 - TRBV7-3 CASSALGGGYAFF TGTGCCAGCAGCGCACTTGGTGGGGGTTATGCTTTCTTT
few TRBJ2-1 TRBD2 TRBV18 CASSPPVLAGGPGVF TGTGCCAGCTCACCACCGGTATTAGCGGGAGGGCCTGGGGTCTTC
- TRBJ2-5 TRBD1 TRBV27 CASRWDSKETQYF TGTGCCAGCAGATGGGACAGCAAAGAGACCCAGTACTTC
- TRBJ1-1 TRBD1 TRBV30 CAWSTGVDTEAFF TGTGCCTGGAGTACAGGGGTGGACACTGAAGCTTTCTTT
- TRBJ1-1 - TRBV7-7 CASSPPGRNTEAFF TGTGCCAGCAGCCCACCCGGTCGAAACACTGAAGCTTTCTTT
few TRBJ2-7 TRBD1 TRBV11-2 CASSTTGGLVEQYF TGTGCCAGCAGCACGACAGGGGGTCTTGTCGAGCAGTACTTC
- TRBJ1-1 - TRBV12-3/TRBV12-4 CASSLLRSRAFF TGTGCCAGCAGTTTGCTGAGGAGTCGTGCTTTCTTT
- TRBJ2-1 - TRBV7-9 CASSSNRKPSNEQFF TGTGCCAGCAGCTCGAACCGAAAGCCGTCCAATGAGCAGTTCTTC
- TRBJ1-1 - TRBV3-1/TRBV3-2 CASSQQGSLNTEAFF TGTGCCAGCAGCCAGCAGGGTTCGCTAAACACTGAAGCTTTCTTT
- TRBJ1-5 - TRBV27 CASSLSGASNQPQHF TGTGCCAGCAGTTTATCAGGGGCGAGCAATCAGCCCCAGCATTTT
- TRBJ1-2 - TRBV5-6 CASSPASNYGYTF TGTGCCAGCAGCCCTGCCTCTAACTATGGCTACACCTTC
once TRBJ2-3 - TRBV3-1/TRBV3-2 CASSRGGTDTQYF TGTGCCAGCAGCCGAGGTGGTACAGATACGCAGTATTTT
- TRBJ2-7 - TRBV19 CASSPNRDNSYEQYF TGTGCCAGTAGCCCGAATCGGGACAACTCCTACGAGCAGTACTTC
- TRBJ2-2 TRBD1 TRBV7-3 CASSTGTGAGELFF TGTGCCAGCAGTACCGGGACAGGGGCCGGGGAGCTGTTTTTT
- TRBJ2-3 TRBD2 TRBV19 CASSPLSGRARTDTQYF TGTGCCAGTAGCCCTCTAAGCGGGAGGGCCCGCACAGATACGCAGTATTTT
- TRBJ1-6 - TRBV18 CASSPPRGSPLHF TGTGCCAGCTCACCACCACGAGGTTCACCCCTCCACTTT
- TRBJ1-5 - TRBV9 CASSEEGGPQHF TGTGCCAGCAGCGAAGAGGGTGGGCCCCAGCATTTT
once TRBJ2-3 - TRBV3-1/TRBV3-2 CASSLDRWKGSTQYF TGTGCCAGCAGCCTAGATCGGTGGAAGGGAAGTACGCAGTATTTT
- TRBJ1-1 - TRBV3-1/TRBV3-2 CASSQVEGRAEAFF TGTGCCAGCAGCCAAGTTGAGGGAAGGGCTGAAGCTTTCTTT
- TRBJ2-1 TRBD2 TRBV7-6 CASTLLAGSYNEQFF TGTGCCAGCACCCTCCTAGCGGGCTCCTACAATGAGCAGTTCTTC
- TRBJ1-2 - TRBV18 CASSPKGLGYGYTF TGTGCCAGCTCACCGAAGGGGTTGGGCTATGGCTACACCTTC
- TRBJ1-2 - TRBV25-1 CASSEVVGPYGYTF TGTGCCAGCAGTGAAGTAGTCGGACCCTATGGCTACACCTTC
- TRBJ2-5 - TRBV5-4 CASSSQVGGETQYF TGTGCCAGCAGCTCTCAGGTGGGCGGGGAGACCCAGTACTTC
- TRBJ2-1 TRBD2 TRBV3-1/TRBV3-2 CASSQQGLAKGNEQFF TGTGCCAGCAGCCAACAGGGACTAGCCAAGGGCAATGAGCAGTTCTTC
- TRBJ1-2 - TRBV6-5 CVTKGVNYGYTF TGCGTCACAAAGGGCGTTAACTATGGCTACACCTTC
- TRBJ1-5 TRBD1 TRBV5-5 CASSLDRGNQPQHF TGTGCCAGCAGCCTTGACAGGGGTAATCAGCCCCAGCATTTT
- TRBJ2-2 - TRBV5-1 CASSLNTGELFF TGCGCCAGCAGCTTGAACACCGGGGAGCTGTTTTTT
- TRBJ2-5 - TRBV6-5 CASSYSPWGETQYF TGTGCCAGCAGTTACTCGCCTTGGGGAGAGACCCAGTACTTC
- TRBJ1-3 - TRBV7-2 CASSPPDTLSGNTIYF TGTGCCAGCAGCCCCCCGGACACACTGTCCGGAAACACCATATATTTT
- TRBJ1-2 - TRBV7-9 CASSRDYGYTF TGTGCCAGCAGCAGAGACTATGGCTACACCTTC
- TRBJ2-7 TRBD2 TRBV6-6 CASRAGTSGAYEQYF TGTGCCAGCAGGGCAGGGACTAGCGGGGCCTACGAGCAGTACTTC
- TRBJ1-1 - TRBV5-4 CASSPEVGTEAFF TGTGCCAGCAGCCCCGAGGTGGGAACTGAAGCTTTCTTT
- TRBJ1-1 - TRBV29-1 CSAARGAHTEAFF TGCAGCGCTGCCCGAGGGGCGCACACTGAAGCTTTCTTT
- TRBJ1-2 - TRBV20-1 CSASASSSGGYTF TGCAGTGCTAGTGCCAGCAGTTCCGGAGGCTACACCTTC
- TRBJ2-7 - TRBV6-6 CASSPGPSYEQYF TGTGCCAGCAGCCCGGGACCCTCCTACGAGCAGTACTTC
- TRBJ1-3 - TRBV15 CATSRDLGRGNTIYF TGTGCCACCAGCAGAGATCTGGGGCGGGGAAACACCATATATTTT
- TRBJ1-1 - TRBV7-9 CASSPLGAEAFF TGTGCCAGCAGCCCCCTTGGGGCTGAAGCTTTCTTT
- TRBJ2-2 TRBD1 TRBV11-3 CASSLRGQENTGELFF TGTGCCAGCAGCTTAAGGGGACAGGAGAACACCGGGGAGCTGTTTTTT
- TRBJ2-7 - TRBV7-9 CASSLIDSYEQYF TGTGCCAGCAGCTTAATCGACTCCTACGAGCAGTACTTC